This TCR beta chain was observed in a study of cytomegalovirus exposure and HLA in healthy donors. Whole-study results and caveats: The study recorded about 150 TCR beta chains that were cytomegalovirus-associated. In a later analysis, TCR association rates varied by HLA locus: DRB1 most, HLA-C fewest. By a later analysis, the bulk of CMV-associated TCR beta chains appeared HLA-restricted.

To note about this clone: Its antigen is unknown.

V was cut by 2 bases and J by 2 bases, with 13 bases left in between. This CDR3 comprises 15 residues. Germline lookup yields CDR1 SEHNR and CDR2 FQNEAQ (reference sequence). The study ran its PCR with 60 Vbeta and 13 Jbeta primers. Produced via immunoSEQ multiplex PCR; TCRdb's table is partial and in-frame only. Among 200,000 to 300,000 clones listed, 84% were seen once. The rearrangement joins TRBV7-9 to TRBJ2-7; possibly TRBD1 for D (6 bases). Sequencing was performed on PBMCs. This TCR was recovered from a woman between 40 and 55 years old in good health and CMV-seropositive. CDR3 nucleotide sequence: TGTGCCAGCAGCTTACTAGGAGCAGGGGCCTACGAGCAGTACTTC. The encoded protein is CASSLLGAGAYEQYF.